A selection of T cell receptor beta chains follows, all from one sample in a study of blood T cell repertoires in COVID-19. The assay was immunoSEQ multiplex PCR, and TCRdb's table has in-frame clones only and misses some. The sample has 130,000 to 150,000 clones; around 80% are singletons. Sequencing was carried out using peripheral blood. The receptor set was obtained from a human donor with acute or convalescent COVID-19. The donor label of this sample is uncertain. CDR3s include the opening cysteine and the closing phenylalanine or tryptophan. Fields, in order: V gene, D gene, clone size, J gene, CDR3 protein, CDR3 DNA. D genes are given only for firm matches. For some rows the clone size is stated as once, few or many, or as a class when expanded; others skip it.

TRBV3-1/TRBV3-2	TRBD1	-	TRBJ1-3	CASSQARGTGNTIYF	TGTGCCAGCAGCCAAGCACGGGGGACAGGGAACACCATATATTTT
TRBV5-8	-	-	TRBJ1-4	CASSRQPGLNGEKLFF	TGTGCCAGCAGCCGTCAGCCAGGGTTAAACGGTGAAAAACTGTTTTTT
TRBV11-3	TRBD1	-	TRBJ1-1	CASSSAGQANTEAFF	TGTGCCAGCAGCTCGGCAGGACAGGCGAACACTGAAGCTTTCTTT
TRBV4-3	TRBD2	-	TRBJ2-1	CASSPGTSGGAGEQFF	TGCGCCAGCAGCCCCGGGACTAGCGGGGGGGCAGGAGAGCAGTTCTTC
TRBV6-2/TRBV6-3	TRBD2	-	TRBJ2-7	CASSYSTSGGDYEQYF	TGTGCCAGCAGTTACTCGACTAGCGGGGGGGACTACGAGCAGTACTTC
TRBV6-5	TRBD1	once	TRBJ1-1	CASSYLGQGRTFF	TGTGCCAGCAGTTACCTCGGACAGGGTAGGACTTTCTTT
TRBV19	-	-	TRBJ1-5	CASSPGVQPQHF	TGTGCCAGTAGCCCCGGGGTACAGCCCCAGCATTTT
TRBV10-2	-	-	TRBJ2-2	CASKDGGPGTGELFF	TGCGCCAGCAAGGACGGCGGGCCCGGGACCGGGGAGCTGTTTTTT
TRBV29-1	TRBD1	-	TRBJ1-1	CSVGERTGGNTEAFF	TGCAGCGTTGGGGAACGGACAGGGGGAAACACTGAAGCTTTCTTT
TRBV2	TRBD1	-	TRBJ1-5	CASSQQGGQPQHF	TGTGCCAGCAGCCAACAGGGGGGTCAGCCCCAGCATTTT
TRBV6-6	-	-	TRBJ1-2	CASSSETDYGYTF	TGTGCCAGCAGTTCCGAAACAGACTATGGCTACACCTTC
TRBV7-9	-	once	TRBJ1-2	CASSRQQVRYTF	TGTGCCAGCAGCCGCCAACAGGTTCGCTACACCTTC
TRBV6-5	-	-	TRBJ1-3	CASRAGGSGNTIYF	TGTGCCAGCAGGGCGGGGGGATCTGGAAACACCATATATTTT
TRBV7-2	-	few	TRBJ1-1	CASRLGETSTEAFF	TGTGCCAGCAGACTCGGGGAAACGAGCACTGAAGCTTTCTTT
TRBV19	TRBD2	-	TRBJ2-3	CASSGGLAGSPSTDTQYF	TGTGCCAGTAGTGGGGGACTAGCGGGATCTCCTAGCACAGATACGCAGTATTTT
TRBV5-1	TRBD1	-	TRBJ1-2	CASSLDREGGYTF	TGCGCCAGCAGCCTCGACAGGGAAGGAGGCTACACCTTC
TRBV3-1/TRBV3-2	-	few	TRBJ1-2	CASSQGSTGIRGYTF	TGTGCCAGCAGCCAAGGGTCTACAGGGATCCGCGGCTACACCTTC
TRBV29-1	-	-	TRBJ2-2	CSGGQRNTGELFF	TGCAGCGGGGGACAACGGAACACCGGGGAGCTGTTTTTT
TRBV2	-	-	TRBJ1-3	CASAMSLLRSSTSGNTIYF	TGTGCCAGCGCCATGTCCCTACTGCGTTCATCGACTTCTGGAAACACCATATATTTT
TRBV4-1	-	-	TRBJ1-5	CASLITCRRGGCNQPQHF	TGCGCCTCCCTCATAACTTGCAGGCGGGGGGGATGCAATCAGCCCCAGCATTTT
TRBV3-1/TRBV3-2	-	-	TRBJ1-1	CASSQTRLSLNTEAFF	TGTGCCAGCAGCCAAACTAGACTCTCCCTGAACACTGAAGCTTTCTTT
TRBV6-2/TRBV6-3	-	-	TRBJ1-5	CASSYPQPQHF	TGTGCCAGCAGTTACCCACAGCCCCAGCATTTT
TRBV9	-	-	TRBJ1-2	CASSPGGTNYGYTF	TGTGCCAGCAGCCCGGGCGGGACTAACTATGGCTACACCTTC
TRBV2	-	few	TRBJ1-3	CAGIPQGSGNTIYF	TGTGCCGGCATTCCCCAGGGTTCTGGAAACACCATATATTTT
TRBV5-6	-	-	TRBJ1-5	CASSLYGGGNQPQHF	TGTGCCAGCAGCTTGTATGGGGGCGGCAATCAGCCCCAGCATTTT
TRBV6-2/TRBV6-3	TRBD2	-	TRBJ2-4	CASSNSGGLGIQYF	TGTGCCAGCAGTAATAGCGGGGGCTTGGGGATTCAGTACTTC
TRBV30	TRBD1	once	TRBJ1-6	CAWMGQGVGYNSPLHF	TGTGCCTGGATGGGACAGGGGGTCGGCTATAATTCACCCCTCCACTTT
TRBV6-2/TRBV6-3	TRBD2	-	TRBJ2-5	CASSLLRGDQETQYF	TGTGCCAGCAGTTTGTTGCGGGGGGACCAAGAGACCCAGTACTTC
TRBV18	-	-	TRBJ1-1	CASSLNRNTEAFF	TGTGCCAGCTCTCTCAACAGGAACACTGAAGCTTTCTTT
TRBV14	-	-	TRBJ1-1	CASSHWRGRVLTQAFF	TGTGCCAGCAGCCATTGGAGGGGTCGTGTTTTGACGCAAGCTTTCTTT
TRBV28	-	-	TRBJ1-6	CASSLGVRPLHF	TGTGCCAGCAGTTTAGGAGTTAGGCCCCTCCACTTT
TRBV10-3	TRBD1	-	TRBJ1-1	CAISSDGTGGTEAFF	TGTGCCATCAGTAGTGACGGGACAGGGGGCACTGAAGCTTTCTTT
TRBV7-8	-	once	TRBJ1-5	CASSLTANGVVGNQPQHF	TGTGCCAGCAGCTTGACGGCCAATGGAGTAGTAGGCAATCAGCCCCAGCATTTT
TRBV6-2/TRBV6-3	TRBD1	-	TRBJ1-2	CASSHRDRGSYTF	TGTGCCAGCAGCCACCGGGACAGGGGAAGCTACACCTTC
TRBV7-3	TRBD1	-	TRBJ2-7	CASSLSPTGGAYEQYF	TGTGCCAGCAGCTTAAGTCCGACAGGGGGCGCCTACGAGCAGTACTTC
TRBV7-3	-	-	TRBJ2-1	CASSLGFTSYNEQFF	TGTGCCAGCAGCTTGGGCTTTACCTCCTACAATGAGCAGTTCTTC
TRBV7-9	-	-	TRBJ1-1	CASSLGLGQFEAFF	TGTGCCAGCAGCTTAGGGTTAGGACAGTTTGAAGCTTTCTTT
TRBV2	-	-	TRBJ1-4	CASSAQGSGEKLFF	TGTGCCAGCAGTGCCCAGGGGAGTGGGGAAAAACTGTTTTTT
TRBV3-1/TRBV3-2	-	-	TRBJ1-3	CASSQKGAWRGGSGNTIYF	TGTGCCAGCAGCCAAAAAGGGGCCTGGCGGGGGGGCTCTGGAAACACCATATATTTT
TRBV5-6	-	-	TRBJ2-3	CASSLFAGGSTDTQYF	TGTGCCAGCAGCTTGTTTGCAGGGGGGAGCACAGATACGCAGTATTTT
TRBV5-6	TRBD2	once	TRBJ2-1	CASSLGLAGGQTYNEQFF	TGTGCCAGCAGCCTAGGACTAGCGGGGGGCCAAACCTACAATGAGCAGTTCTTC
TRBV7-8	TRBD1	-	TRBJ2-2	CASSLAWTGTGELFF	TGTGCCAGCAGCTTAGCTTGGACAGGGACCGGGGAGCTGTTTTTT
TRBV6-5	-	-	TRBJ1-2	CASAPQEIYGYTF	TGTGCCAGCGCCCCACAGGAAATCTATGGCTACACCTTC
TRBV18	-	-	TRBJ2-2	CASSPPGAPGELFF	TGTGCCAGCTCACCACCGGGGGCCCCCGGGGAGCTGTTTTTT
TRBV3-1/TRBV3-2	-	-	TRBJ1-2	CASSPTGGAHHGYTF	TGTGCCAGCAGCCCCACCGGCGGGGCGCATCATGGCTACACCTTC
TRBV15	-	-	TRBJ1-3	CATSSRATTGNTIYF	TGTGCCACCAGCAGCAGGGCCACCACCGGAAACACCATATATTTT
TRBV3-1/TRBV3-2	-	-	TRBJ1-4	CASSQDFTTNEKLFF	TGTGCCAGCAGCCAAGATTTCACAACTAATGAAAAACTGTTTTTT
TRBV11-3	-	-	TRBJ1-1	CASSIQENTEAFF	TGTGCCAGCAGCATACAGGAGAACACTGAAGCTTTCTTT